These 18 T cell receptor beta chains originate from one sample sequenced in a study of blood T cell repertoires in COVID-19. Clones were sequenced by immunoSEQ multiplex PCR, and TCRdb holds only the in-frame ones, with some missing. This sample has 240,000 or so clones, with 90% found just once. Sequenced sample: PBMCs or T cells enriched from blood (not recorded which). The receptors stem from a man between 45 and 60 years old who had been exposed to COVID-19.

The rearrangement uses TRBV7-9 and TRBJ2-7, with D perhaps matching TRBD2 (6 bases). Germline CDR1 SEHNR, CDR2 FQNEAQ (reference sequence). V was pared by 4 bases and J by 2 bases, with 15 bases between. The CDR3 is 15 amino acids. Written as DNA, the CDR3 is TGTGCCAGCAGCTCAAGGGCGGGACGGACCTACGAGCAGTACTTC. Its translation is CASSSRAGRTYEQYF.

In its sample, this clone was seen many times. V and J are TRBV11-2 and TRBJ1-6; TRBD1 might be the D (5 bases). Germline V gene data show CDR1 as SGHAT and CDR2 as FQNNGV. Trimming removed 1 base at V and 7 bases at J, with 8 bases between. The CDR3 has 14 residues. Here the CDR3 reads CASSLVGGNSPLHF. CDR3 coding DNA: TGTGCCAGCAGCTTAGTTGGGGGGAATTCACCCCTCCACTTT.

CDR3 residues: CASSERMPYGYTF. DNA for the CDR3: TGTGCCAGCAGTGAGCGGATGCCCTATGGCTACACCTTC. The chain has TRBV6-1 and TRBJ1-2; D is undetermined. Trimming left V 3 bases short and J 4 bases short, with 9 bases between. This CDR3 contains 13 residues. Germline CDR1 MNHNS, CDR2 SASEGT.

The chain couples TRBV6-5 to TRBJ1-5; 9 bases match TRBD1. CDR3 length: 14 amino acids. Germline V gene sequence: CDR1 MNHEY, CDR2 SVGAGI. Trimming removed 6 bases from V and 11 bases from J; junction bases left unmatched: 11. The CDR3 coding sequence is TGTGCCAGCAGCCAAACCCGGGACAGGGAGGCCCAGCATTTT. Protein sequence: CASSQTRDREAQHF.

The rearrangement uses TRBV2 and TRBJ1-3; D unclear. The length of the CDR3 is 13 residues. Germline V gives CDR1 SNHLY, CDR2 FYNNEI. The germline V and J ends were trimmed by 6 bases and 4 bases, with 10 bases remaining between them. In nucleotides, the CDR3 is TGTGCCAGCAGCGTAAGCATCGGAAACACCATATATTTT. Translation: CASSVSIGNTIYF.

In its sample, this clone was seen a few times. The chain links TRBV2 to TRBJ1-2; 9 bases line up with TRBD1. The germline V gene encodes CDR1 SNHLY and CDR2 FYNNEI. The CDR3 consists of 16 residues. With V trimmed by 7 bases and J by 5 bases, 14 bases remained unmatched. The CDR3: CASTLEGGQGRYGYTF. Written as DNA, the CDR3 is TGTGCCAGCACCCTAGAAGGGGGACAGGGAAGATATGGCTACACCTTC.

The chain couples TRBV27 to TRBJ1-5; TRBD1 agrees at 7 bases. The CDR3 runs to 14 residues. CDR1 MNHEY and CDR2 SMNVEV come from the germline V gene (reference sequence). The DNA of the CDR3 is TGTGCTGATGCGCAGGGACAGCCGGCCCAGCCCCAGCATTTT. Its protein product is CADAQGQPAQPQHF.

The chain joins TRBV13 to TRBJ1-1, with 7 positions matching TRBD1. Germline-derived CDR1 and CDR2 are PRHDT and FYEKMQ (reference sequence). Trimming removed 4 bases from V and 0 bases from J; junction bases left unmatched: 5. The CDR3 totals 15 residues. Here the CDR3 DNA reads TGTGCCAGCAGCTCGACAGGGTTTTTGAACACTGAAGCTTTCTTT. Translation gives CASSSTGFLNTEAFF. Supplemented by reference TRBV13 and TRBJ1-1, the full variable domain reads AAGVIQSPRHLIKEKRETATLKCYPIPRHDTVYWYQQGPGQDPQFLISFYEKMQSDKGSIPDRFSAQQFSDYHSELNMSSLELGDSALYFCASSSTGFLNTEAFFGQGTRLTVV.

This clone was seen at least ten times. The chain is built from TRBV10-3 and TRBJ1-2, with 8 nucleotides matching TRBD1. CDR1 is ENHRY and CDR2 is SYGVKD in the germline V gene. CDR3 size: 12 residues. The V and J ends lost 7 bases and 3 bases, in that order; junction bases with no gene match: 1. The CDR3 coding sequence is TGTGCCATCAAGACAGGGGACTATGGCTACACCTTC. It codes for CAIKTGDYGYTF.

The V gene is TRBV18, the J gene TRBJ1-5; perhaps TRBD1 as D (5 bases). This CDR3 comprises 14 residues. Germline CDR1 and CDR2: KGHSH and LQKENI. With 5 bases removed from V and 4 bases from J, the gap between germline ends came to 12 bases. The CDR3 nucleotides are TGTGCCAGCTCAACAACAGGACAAAATCAGCCCCAGCATTTT. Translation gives CASSTTGQNQPQHF.

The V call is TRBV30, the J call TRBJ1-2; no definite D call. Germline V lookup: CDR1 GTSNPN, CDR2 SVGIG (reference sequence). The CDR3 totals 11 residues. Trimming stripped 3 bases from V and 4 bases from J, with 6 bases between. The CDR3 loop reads CAWSRLYGYTF. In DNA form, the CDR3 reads TGTGCCTGGAGCAGGCTCTATGGCTACACCTTC. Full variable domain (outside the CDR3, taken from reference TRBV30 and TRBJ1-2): SQTIHQWPATLVQPVGSPLSLECTVEGTSNPNLYWYRQAAGRGLQLLFYSVGIGQISSEVPQNLSASRPQDRQFILSSKKLLLSDSGFYLCAWSRLYGYTFGSGTRLTVV.

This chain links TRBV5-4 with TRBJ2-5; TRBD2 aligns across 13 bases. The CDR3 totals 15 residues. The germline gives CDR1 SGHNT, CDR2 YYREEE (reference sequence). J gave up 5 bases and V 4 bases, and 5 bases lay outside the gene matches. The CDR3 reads CASSTPTSGRETQYF. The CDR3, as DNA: TGTGCCAGCAGCACCCCGACTAGCGGGAGGGAGACCCAGTACTTC.

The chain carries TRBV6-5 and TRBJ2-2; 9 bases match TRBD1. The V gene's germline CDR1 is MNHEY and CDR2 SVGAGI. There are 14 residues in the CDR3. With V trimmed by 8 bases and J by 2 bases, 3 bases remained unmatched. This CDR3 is CASLGQGNTGELFF. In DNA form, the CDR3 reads TGTGCCAGCTTGGGACAGGGAAACACCGGGGAGCTGTTTTTT.

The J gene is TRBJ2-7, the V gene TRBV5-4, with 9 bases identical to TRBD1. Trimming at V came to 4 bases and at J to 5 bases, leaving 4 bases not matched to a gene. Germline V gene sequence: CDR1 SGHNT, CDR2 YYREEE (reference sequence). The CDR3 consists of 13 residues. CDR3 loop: CASSRDRVNEQYF. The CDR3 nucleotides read TGTGCCAGCAGCCGGGACAGGGTTAACGAGCAGTACTTC.

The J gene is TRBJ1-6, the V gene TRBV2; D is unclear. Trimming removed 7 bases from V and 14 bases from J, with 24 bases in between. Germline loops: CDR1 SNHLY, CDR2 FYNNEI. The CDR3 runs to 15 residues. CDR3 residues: CASTPTGRTVNALHF. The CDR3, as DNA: TGTGCCAGCACCCCCACGGGGAGGACCGTTAATGCCCTCCACTTT.

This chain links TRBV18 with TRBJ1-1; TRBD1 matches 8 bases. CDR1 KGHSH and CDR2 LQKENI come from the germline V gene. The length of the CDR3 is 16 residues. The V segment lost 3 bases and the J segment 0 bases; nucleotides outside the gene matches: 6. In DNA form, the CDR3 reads TGTGCCAGCTCACCCTTCGGACAGGGCTTGAACACTGAAGCTTTCTTT. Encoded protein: CASSPFGQGLNTEAFF.

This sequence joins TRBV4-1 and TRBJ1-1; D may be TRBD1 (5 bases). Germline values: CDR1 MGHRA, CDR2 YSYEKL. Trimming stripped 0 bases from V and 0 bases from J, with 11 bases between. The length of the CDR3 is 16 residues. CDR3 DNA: TGCGCCAGCAGCCAAGATCTGTACAGGATGAACACTGAAGCTTTCTTT. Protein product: CASSQDLYRMNTEAFF.

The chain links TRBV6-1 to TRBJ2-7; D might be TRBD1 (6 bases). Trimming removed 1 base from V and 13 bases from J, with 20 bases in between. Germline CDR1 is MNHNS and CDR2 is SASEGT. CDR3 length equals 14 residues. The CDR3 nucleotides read TGTGCCAGCAGTGAAGGGGGGATTGGGACAAACCCATACGTC. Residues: CASSEGGIGTNPYV.